Sequencing of this T cell receptor beta chain was carried out in a study of OX40 agonist ivuxolimab in advanced cancers. Germline values: CDR1 SGHNT, CDR2 YYREEE (reference sequence). The CDR3 is 16 amino acids. V lost 3 bases and J lost 1, with 17 bases in between. Study results and caveats: Antigen specificity was not determined for the expanded peripheral T cells. Blood T cells, both CD4+ and CD8+, expanded clonally by week 6 at 0.1 to 3.0 mg/kg.

Autoimmune disease history or systemic immunosuppression led to patients being barred. Only one count was recorded for this clone. The antigen remains unidentified. The method was immunoSEQ multiplex PCR; TCRdb's version includes in-frame clones alone and lacks a portion of them. The sample has roughly 92,000 clones; more than 85% are singletons. This chain connects TRBV5-4 to TRBJ2-7; no definite D call. The input for sequencing was CD4+ or CD8+ T cells sorted from blood, taken in a trial of the OX40 agonist ivuxolimab. The sequence was obtained from an adult with an advanced solid tumor such as melanoma, head and neck, liver or kidney cancer. This CDR3 reads CASSSHTRLTSYEQYF. CDR3 DNA: TGTGCCAGCAGCTCCCATACACGGCTTACTTCCTACGAGCAGTACTTC.